Listed below are T cell receptor beta chains from one sample, sequenced in a study of Ad26.COV2.S vaccination and SARS-CoV-2 variants. Generated by immunoSEQ multiplex PCR, the TCRdb table keeps only in-frame clones and is missing some. The sample lists roughly 320,000 clones; approximately 86% were seen once. Sequenced material: peripheral blood, taken in a trial of Ad26.COV2.S vaccine versus placebo. The receptors derive from a person between 18 and 65 years old who received the Ad26.COV2.S COVID-19 vaccine or a placebo. CDR3s leave out the opening cysteine and the closing phenylalanine or tryptophan. The size field is filled for only some rows; it gives once, few, many or a size class.

TRBJ1-4,TRBV19,.,ASSPGGLGTVGKLF
TRBJ2-2,TRBV5-1,.,ASSPETGYTGELF
TRBJ1-1,TRBV6-5,once,ASSLQENTEAF
TRBJ2-5,TRBV4-2,.,ASSQEGLKETQY
TRBJ1-5,TRBV30,.,AWSVLLVSRGNQPQH
TRBJ2-2,TRBV24-1,.,ATKGTGDTGELF
TRBJ1-2,TRBV6-1,.,ASSEGKGVLGSYGYT
TRBJ2-3,TRBV27,.,ASRITDTQY
TRBJ2-5,TRBV2,.,ASRTSGVQETQY
TRBJ1-6,TRBV6-2/TRBV6-3,.,ASSYAVSYSPLH
TRBJ2-5,TRBV6-5,.,ASSYSRDSYQETQY
TRBJ2-4,TRBV5-4,.,ASSDDAGGKTKNIQY
TRBJ2-7,TRBV7-9,.,ASSRGGYEQY
TRBJ2-3,TRBV3-1/TRBV3-2,.,ASSPGGTDTQY
TRBJ2-3,TRBV5-4,.,ASSPQGGLTDTQY
TRBJ2-7,TRBV25-1,.,ASRPPNSAYEQY
TRBJ2-3,TRBV5-1,.,ASKRAPGGDTQY
TRBJ2-2,TRBV7-9,.,ASSLVIGGELF
TRBJ2-7,TRBV5-1,.,ASSDGTGVPYEQY
TRBJ1-1,TRBV7-2,.,ASSLEGGNTEAF
TRBJ2-7,TRBV10-1,few,ATGGAYEQY
TRBJ2-3,TRBV5-4,.,ASSLPGTDTQY
TRBJ2-1,TRBV30,.,AWSRTYNEQF
TRBJ1-2,TRBV4-1,once,ASSRPRNRPNYGYT
TRBJ2-3,TRBV30,.,AWSTFRGSTDTQY
TRBJ1-3,TRBV7-6,.,ASSLDAQGPGGSGNTIY
TRBJ2-5,TRBV7-2,.,ASSLAGGAETQY
TRBJ2-6,TRBV2,.,ARDRGGGPSGANVLT
TRBJ2-6,TRBV9,.,ASSERTGGVSSGANVLT
TRBJ1-2,TRBV5-6,.,ASSLPQGSHGYT
TRBJ2-2,TRBV28,.,ASSLVQGHTGELF
TRBJ2-7,TRBV7-9,.,ASSWVGGTSYEQY
TRBJ1-4,TRBV6-5,once,ASNKGQGEKLF
TRBJ2-6,TRBV7-9,.,ASSPHTSGANVLT
TRBJ2-7,TRBV4-3,.,ASSQSLAGTAYEQY
TRBJ2-7,TRBV6-6,once,ASSRRVSYEQY
TRBJ2-7,TRBV28,.,ASKTGYGGYEQY
TRBJ2-7,TRBV2,.,ASRQRVTSYEQY
TRBJ1-1,TRBV27,.,ASSLVGGAWTEAF
TRBJ2-1,TRBV6-5,.,ASRRGGWYNEQF
TRBJ1-1,TRBV6-5,.,ASSYSHGGPNTEAF
TRBJ1-1,TRBV7-2,.,ASTYKGAGTEAF
TRBJ1-6,TRBV7-8,once,ASSLEGGRGSPLH
TRBJ2-3,TRBV5-1,.,ASSGTGKVTDTQY
TRBJ1-5,TRBV20-1,.,SASRSSNQPQH
TRBJ1-6,TRBV7-9,.,ASSPGSYSPLH
TRBJ1-5,TRBV5-1,many,ASKLRTLSNQPQH
TRBJ1-2,TRBV6-4,.,ASPDRGRDYGYT
TRBJ2-1,TRBV9,.,ATSSGQGDDEQF
TRBJ1-2,TRBV7-2,.,ASSSLGGVYGYT
TRBJ2-3,TRBV5-4,.,ASSPGPDTDTQY
TRBJ1-1,TRBV11-2,.,ASSLIGDTEAF
TRBJ1-6,TRBV3-1/TRBV3-2,.,ASSQVGNRGNSPLH
TRBJ2-5,TRBV10-1,.,ASSRGTAQETQY
TRBJ2-7,TRBV7-6,few,ASSLAQGRSYEQY
TRBJ1-2,TRBV5-4,once,ASSLTGDSGYGYT
TRBJ1-6,TRBV25-1,.,ASAYGGSPLH
TRBJ1-1,TRBV7-3,.,ASSLNGRFTEAF
TRBJ2-3,TRBV6-5,.,ASRKLGPSTDTQY
TRBJ2-2,TRBV4-1,.,ASSQEGAKNTGELF